This T cell receptor beta chain stems from a study of Graves' ophthalmopathy and Graves' hyperthyroidism. Those donors who had ophthalmopathy presented with moderate-to-severe activity, a CAS of ≥3, a NOSPECS of ≥4 and a duration under 3 months. A volume of 8.5 to 10 ml of fresh peripheral blood supplied the PBMCs. This clonotype occurred many times. Its specificity is not known. The authors amplified TCR beta CDR3 regions, and they did so from RNA transcripts for repertoire sequencing. The authors performed first-round RT-PCR with HTBI primers and then a second-round multiplex PCR. MiXCR, applied by TCRdb to the multiplex PCR reads, yields one record per CDR3 protein. The table has approximately 500,000 distinct CDR3 sequences, about 15% seen once. The CDR3 runs 16 residues. The V end lost 1 base, the J end lost 4 bases, and 17 bases lay between the germline ends. Germline V gene data show CDR1 as SGHRS and CDR2 as YFSETQ.

The study, taken as a whole, reports: The study's model predicted ophthalmopathy progression at over 55% sensitivity and 72% to 85% specificity.

This clonotype was obtained from a woman aged 30 to 39 with Graves' ophthalmopathy. J is TRBJ1-1 and V is TRBV5-1; a weak D match, TRBD1 (6 bases). The sample comprised blood. This chain's CDR3 is CASSLTGGGRSTEAFF. CDR3 nucleotides: TGCGCCAGCAGCTTGACGGGGGGCGGAAGATCCACTGAAGCTTTCTTT.